Listed below are T cell receptor beta chains from one sample, sequenced in a study of blood T cell repertoires in COVID-19. The assay was immunoSEQ multiplex PCR, and TCRdb's table has in-frame clones only and misses some. The data contain a few hundred thousand clones, around 82% of them seen just once; the ten biggest clones take up around a sixth. The sample consisted of peripheral blood. The receptors derive from a person between 65 and 79 years old with COVID-19, enrolled during active disease. Both conserved end residues are trimmed from each CDR3. The order of the fields is V gene, J gene, CDR3 length, CDR3 protein.

TRBV13	TRBJ1-2	13	ASSPGDRDWYGYT
TRBV27	TRBJ2-3	13	ASRPPGGTTDTQY
TRBV27	TRBJ1-6	13	ASSYLGDSNSPLH
TRBV12-3/TRBV12-4	TRBJ1-2	11	ASSSGVRYGYT
TRBV3-1/TRBV3-2	TRBJ1-6	12	ASSQDIRGSPLH
TRBV6-5	TRBJ2-1	14	ASSYRTSGPYNEQF
TRBV12-3/TRBV12-4	TRBJ1-2	10	ASSTGTWGYT
TRBV5-1	TRBJ2-7	13	ASSTSGGGTYEQY
TRBV7-9	TRBJ2-5	12	ASSPTRNQETQY
TRBV21-1	TRBJ1-1	15	ASSKSRGDRGNTEAF
TRBV28	TRBJ1-3	15	ASSLGGQGDGGNTIY
TRBV7-2	TRBJ2-2	11	ASSFATGGELF
TRBV6-5	TRBJ2-1	14	ASSYSNFARYNEQF